These 23 T cell receptor beta chains share one sample of origin, sequenced in a study of T cells of healthy individuals. TCRdb re-analysed the 5' RACE reads in MiXCR, keeping a single row per CDR3 protein. The table shows under 70,000 distinct CDR3 sequences, with about 14% occurring only once. These receptors came from a human donor in good health.

The chain joins TRBV20-1 to TRBJ2-7; tentative D call: TRBD2 (5 bases). Germline values: CDR1 DFQATT, CDR2 SNEGSKA (reference sequence). The CDR3 loop spans 14 amino acids. Deletions cut 1 base from V and 4 bases from J, with 14 bases between. Here the CDR3 DNA reads TGCAGTGCTAGAGGGACGGGATTCCCATACGAGCAGTACTTC. Its protein is CSARGTGFPYEQYF.

This clonotype was seen a few times. The chain links TRBV19 to TRBJ2-7; tentatively, D is TRBD2 (6 bases). Trimming cost V 5 bases and J 2 bases, with 19 bases left between them. Germline values: CDR1 LNHDA, CDR2 SQIVND (reference sequence). This CDR3 comprises 16 residues. CDR3 region: CASSLTGTPGPYEQYF. Written as DNA, the CDR3 is TGTGCCAGTAGTCTCACCGGGACTCCGGGCCCCTACGAGCAGTACTTC.

This chain joins TRBV6-2 or TRBV6-3 and TRBJ1-1; 7 positions match TRBD1. Germline trimming cut 4 bases from V and 4 bases from J; bases unmatched to any gene: 12. There are 16 residues in the CDR3. From germline, CDR1 is MNHEY and CDR2 SVGEGT. The CDR3 sequence is CASSSGDSFFSTEAFF. The CDR3 DNA reads TGTGCCAGCAGTTCTGGGGACAGTTTCTTTTCCACTGAAGCTTTCTTT.

V gene TRBV15 combines with J gene TRBJ2-3, with TRBD2 as a possible D gene (5 bases). The ends were cut back, 3 bases at V and 4 bases at J, with 5 bases in the middle. Germline CDR1 LNHNV, CDR2 YYDKDF (reference sequence). The CDR3 runs to 12 residues. The CDR3 sequence is CATSREADTQYF. The CDR3 DNA reads as TGTGCCACCAGCAGGGAGGCAGATACGCAGTATTTT.

This clonotype appeared many times. V is TRBV14 and J is TRBJ2-7; D may match TRBD1 or TRBD2 (5 bases each). The CDR3 is 15 residues long. CDR1 is SGHDN and CDR2 is FVKESK in the germline V gene. V dropped 1 base and J dropped 7 bases, with 17 bases sitting between them. In nucleotides, the CDR3 is TGTGCCAGCAGCCAAGCCTGGGACGGGATTTGGGAGCAGTACTTC. Translation: CASSQAWDGIWEQYF.

This rearrangement joins TRBV28 to TRBJ2-1; TRBD1 matches at 11 bases. Germline CDR1 and CDR2: MDHEN and SYDVKM. With V trimmed by 4 bases and J by 12 bases, 17 bases remained unmatched. The CDR3 sequence is 17 residues long. For the CDR3, the DNA is TGTGCCAGCAGTTCCCCTCCCGGGACAGGGGGGATTGTTGCGCAGTTCTTC. It is translated as CASSSPPGTGGIVAQFF.

Points on this clonotype: Possible read error: a much larger clone is one base away. The chain has TRBV27 and TRBJ2-2; D not resolved. The CDR3 has 14 residues. Germline V gene data show CDR1 as MNHEY and CDR2 as SMNVEV (reference sequence). CDR3 in amino acids: CASRSGRNTVELFF. DNA of the CDR3: TGTGCCAGCCGGTCCGGACGGAACACCGTGGAGCTGTTTTTT.

This clonotype was observed a few times. The chain has TRBV6-2 or TRBV6-3 and TRBJ2-1; D gene uncertain. The CDR3 totals 13 residues. Between the trimmed V and J ends, which lost 7 bases and 6 bases, there was a span of 13 bases. Germline values: CDR1 MNHEY, CDR2 SVGEGT. CDR3 sequence: CASNSLGSNEQFF. The CDR3 DNA reads TGTGCCAGCAATAGCCTCGGGTCCAATGAGCAGTTCTTC.

This clonotype was recorded a few times. The V gene is TRBV4-3, the J gene TRBJ1-5, with a tentative D call TRBD1 (5 bases). CDR3 length: 14 amino acids. The germline gives CDR1 LGHNA, CDR2 YSLEER. V was cut by 1 base and J by 5 bases, with 9 bases left in between. For the CDR3, the DNA is TGCGCCAGCAGCCAAGGGGGGTCTGATCAGCCCCAGCATTTT. Translated, it gives CASSQGGSDQPQHF.

The table lists this clonotype with many counts. The gene calls are TRBV3-1 and TRBJ2-4, with no clear D. The germline gives CDR1 LGHDT, CDR2 YNNKEL (reference sequence). Trimming took 1 base from V and 1 from J, leaving 14 bases between them. The CDR3 is 17 residues long. In nucleotides, the CDR3 is TGTGCCAGCAGCCAAGTGCGGCTCCCGGCGGCCAAAAACATTCAGTACTTC. Translation: CASSQVRLPAAKNIQYF.

This clonotype was counted ten times or more. The chain joins TRBV6-1 to TRBJ2-7; TRBD2 matches at 9 bases. CDR1 and CDR2 (germline): MNHNS, SASEGT. The CDR3 spans 14 residues. The V and J ends lost 4 bases and 3 bases, in that order; junction bases with no gene match: 4. CDR3 residues: CASSATSGIYEQYF. The CDR3 DNA is TGTGCCAGCAGTGCGACTAGCGGCATCTACGAGCAGTACTTC.

Ten or more counts support this clonotype. The chain is built from TRBV29-1 and TRBJ2-5; D might be TRBD2 (6 bases). CDR3 size: 11 residues. Trimming took 8 bases from V and 4 from J, leaving 11 bases between them. Germline lookup yields CDR1 SQVTM and CDR2 ANQGSEA. The CDR3 DNA reads as TGCAGCCTGACAGCGGGAGAGACCCAGTACTTC. This translates into CSLTAGETQYF. The variable domain in full, completed from reference TRBV29-1 and TRBJ2-5, reads SAVISQKPSRDICQRGTSLTIQCQVDSQVTMMFWYRQQPGQSLTLIATANQGSEATYESGFVIDKFPISRPNLTFSTLTVSNMSPEDSSIYLCSLTAGETQYFGPGTRLLVL.

This clonotype has a count of ten or more. The chain uses TRBV20-1 and TRBJ1-5, with 9 bases lining up with TRBD1. V lost 4 bases and J lost 2; bases outside the gene matches: 6. CDR1 is DFQATT, CDR2 SNEGSKA, per germline (reference sequence). The CDR3 runs to 15 residues. This chain's CDR3 is CSAIQGASGNQPQHF. The CDR3 bases are TGCAGTGCTATACAGGGGGCGTCTGGCAATCAGCCCCAGCATTTT.

This clonotype was counted many times. This chain joins TRBV18 and TRBJ2-1, with 9 bases aligning to TRBD1. CDR1 is KGHSH and CDR2 is LQKENI in the germline V gene. The ends lost 3 bases at V and 5 bases at J; junction bases unmatched: 5. The CDR3 runs to 15 residues. The CDR3 DNA is TGTGCCAGCTCACCCTCGGGACAGGGAAACAATGAGCAGTTCTTC. Translated, it gives CASSPSGQGNNEQFF.

This clonotype has just a few counts. The chain has TRBV7-8 and TRBJ2-7; D may correspond to TRBD1 or TRBD2 (5 bases each). This CDR3 region has 14 residues. Trimming removed 3 bases from V and 2 bases from J, with 11 bases in between. CDR1 and CDR2 from the germline V gene are SGHVS and FQNEAQ. The CDR3 region is CASSFPGTTYEQYF. DNA of the CDR3: TGTGCCAGCAGCTTCCCCGGGACCACCTACGAGCAGTACTTC. The whole variable domain, filled in from reference TRBV7-8 and TRBJ2-7, reads GAGVSQSPRYKVAKRGQDVALRCDPISGHVSLFWYQQALGQGPEFLTYFQNEAQLDKSGLPSDRFFAERPEGSVSTLKIQRTQQEDSAVYLCASSFPGTTYEQYFGPGTRLTVT.

Ten or more counts support this clonotype. This chain links TRBV10-3 with TRBJ1-5; no definite D call. V lost 0 bases and J lost 5, with 5 bases in between. Germline V gives CDR1 ENHRY, CDR2 SYGVKD. CDR3 length: 13 residues. The CDR3 DNA reads as TGTGCCATCAGTGAGTCGAGCCATCAGCCCCAGCATTTT. Translation gives CAISESSHQPQHF.

The CDR3 DNA reads TGCAGCGTTGAACCCAGGGTAGGAAGCAATGAGCAGTTCTTC. Translation: CSVEPRVGSNEQFF. The J gene is TRBJ2-1, the V gene TRBV29-1; D possibly corresponds to TRBD1 (5 bases). The CDR3 length is 14 residues. CDR1 is SQVTM and CDR2 is ANQGSEA in the germline V gene. Trimming removed 2 bases at V and 6 bases at J, with 14 bases between.

This clonotype was recorded at least ten times. This chain connects TRBV24-1 to TRBJ1-3, with no clear D. The V end was cut by 10 bases, the J end by 0 bases, with 33 bases between. This CDR3 comprises 21 residues. The germline V gene encodes CDR1 KGHDR and CDR2 SFDVKD. The CDR3 region has the DNA TGTGCCACGGTAAATCCATTCTGCCGACTGTACCTCGCGAGCTCTGGAAACACCATATATTTT. Encoded protein: CATVNPFCRLYLASSGNTIYF.

The chain carries TRBV6-2 or TRBV6-3 and TRBJ1-1; no reliable D call. V shed 7 bases and J shed 0 bases, with 12 bases lying between them. The CDR3 consists of 14 residues. CDR1 and CDR2 (germline): MNHEY, SVGEGT. The DNA of the CDR3 is TGTGCCAGCATTCCTTTTAACATGAACACTGAAGCTTTCTTT. Amino acid sequence: CASIPFNMNTEAFF.

V usage is TRBV19 and J usage is TRBJ2-2; 8 bases match TRBD2. Losses at the gene ends were 5 bases for V and 2 bases for J; bases not matched to a gene: 4. The CDR3 has 15 amino acids. Germline assignment: CDR1 LNHDA and CDR2 SQIVND (reference sequence). The DNA for the CDR3 is TGTGCCAGTAGTCCGACTAGCGCTAACACCGGGGAGCTGTTTTTT. Protein product: CASSPTSANTGELFF.

V is TRBV2 and J is TRBJ2-7; 7 bases match TRBD2. Germline trimming cut 3 bases from V and 4 bases from J; bases unmatched to any gene: 12. The length of the CDR3 is 16 residues. The germline gives CDR1 SNHLY, CDR2 FYNNEI. In DNA, the CDR3 is TGTGCCAGCAGTGATGTGGACGCTAGCGGACTATACGAGCAGTACTTC. It is translated as CASSDVDASGLYEQYF.

This clonotype was counted ten times or more. The chain links TRBV19 to TRBJ2-1; TRBD2 aligns across 7 bases. After removal of 1 base from V and 9 bases from J, the junction contained 6 bases not matched to a gene. From germline, CDR1 is LNHDA and CDR2 SQIVND (reference sequence). The CDR3 totals 14 residues. DNA of the CDR3: TGTGCCAGTAGTATAGCGGGAGGCTGGGGTGAGCAGTTCTTC. This translates into CASSIAGGWGEQFF.

This clonotype was found a few times. The chain joins TRBV12-3 or TRBV12-4 to TRBJ1-1, with TRBD1 identical over 7 bases. This CDR3 is built from 13 residues. V trimming: 5 bases; J trimming: 11 bases; junction bases outside the gene matches: 11. The DNA of the CDR3 is TGTGCCAGCAGTCAACGACAGGGACGGCGGGCTTTCTTT. This translates into CASSQRQGRRAFF.